This entry features one T cell receptor beta chain sequence. This clonotype was detected many times. Its antigen is unknown. Base-call qualities are not available, and no considerably larger clone is one nucleotide away. The study was a case-control design nested within a healthcare worker cohort in London, UK, with weekly nasopharyngeal swab PCR tests and blood sampling. Healthcare workers were enrolled in the week of the UK lockdown, from 23 to 31 March 2020, and were followed every week for up to about 16 weeks. The data were taken from a study of early T cells in non-severe SARS-CoV-2 infection (dated by TCRdb to about 2021). General notes on the study: Bulk RNA from unsorted whole blood was used for TCR sequencing, so alpha and beta chains could not be paired. Overall results and qualifications from the work: VDJdb matching was skewed toward anti-spike CD8 responses, so virus-specific expansions were likely underestimated and private and CD4 specificities were missed.

The germline V gene (reference sequence) provides CDR1 SEHNR and CDR2 FQNEAQ. The CDR3, from cysteine to phenylalanine, totals 15 residues. The CDR3 DNA has 45 bases and is translated from base 1. The trim is 4 bases for V and 0 bases for J, with a gap of 10 bases between the germline ends. To prepare the library, 5' RACE was applied. Sequencing was performed on a NextSeq 500. The TCR library protocol attached unique molecular identifiers to individual cDNA molecules to correct for sequencing error and PCR bias. Both TCR alpha and beta chains were sequenced, and tight co-correlation was observed between alpha and beta sequence abundances in each sample. In the original analysis: Decombinator V4 was used to annotate the V gene, J gene and CDR3 of the TCR sequences. Expanded TCRs were defined as changing significantly between any two time points under a Poisson model with p below 0.0001. TCR abundances were normalised to the total number of TCRs sequenced in each sample and reported as counts per million. MAIT TCRs were defined by TRAV1-2 paired with TRAJ12, TRAJ20 or TRAJ33, and iNKT TCRs by TRAV10 paired with TRAJ18. A search of VDJdb, accessed on 1 November 2021, was run for TCRs annotated to CMV, EBV and SARS-CoV-2, with TCRs annotated for multiple antigens excluded. TCRdb's own reprocessing of the public reads used fastp at Q25 and MiXCR and kept productive beta chains. Under each unique CDR3 protein, matching rows form one entry showing the most common genes and DNA. Clone size and V and J calls follow TCRdb, not the original study. This sample gives approximately 90,000 distinct CDR3 sequences in total; roughly 11% of them show up just once. The top ten constitute just over 4.5% of the sample.

The chain uses TRBV7-9 and TRBJ1-3; the D gene cannot be named for sure. This specimen consisted of whole blood, obtained at baseline. The source is an adult who was a healthcare worker with PCR-confirmed SARS-CoV-2 infection or an uninfected control (not recorded which). The nucleotide sequence is TGTGCCAGCAGCTCTCCAAGCCACTCTGGAAACACCATATATTTT. The translation is CASSSPSHSGNTIYF.